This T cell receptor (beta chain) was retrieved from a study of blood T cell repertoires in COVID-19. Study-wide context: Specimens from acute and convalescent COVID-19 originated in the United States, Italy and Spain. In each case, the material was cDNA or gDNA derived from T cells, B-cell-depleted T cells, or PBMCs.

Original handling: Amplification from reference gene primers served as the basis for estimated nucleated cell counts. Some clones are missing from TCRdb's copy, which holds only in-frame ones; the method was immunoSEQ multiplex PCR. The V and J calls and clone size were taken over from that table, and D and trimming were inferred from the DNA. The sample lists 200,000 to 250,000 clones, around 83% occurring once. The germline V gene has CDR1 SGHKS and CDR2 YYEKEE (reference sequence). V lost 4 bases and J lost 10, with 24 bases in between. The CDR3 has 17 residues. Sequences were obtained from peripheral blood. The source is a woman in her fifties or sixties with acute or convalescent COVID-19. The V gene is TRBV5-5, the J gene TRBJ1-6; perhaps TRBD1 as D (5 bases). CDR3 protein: CASSPVDKSGARSPLHF. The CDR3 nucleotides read TGTGCCAGCAGCCCGGTCGACAAGAGTGGGGCAAGGTCACCCCTCCACTTT.